Sequencing of this T cell receptor (beta chain) was carried out in a study of blood T cell repertoires in COVID-19 (dated by TCRdb to the early 2020s). As for the study more broadly: The collaborator samples originated in the United States, Italy and Spain and spanned the acute and convalescent phases of COVID-19. The prospective study material was composed of cDNA or gDNA derived from T cells, B-cell-depleted T cells, or PBMCs. The dataset comprised deeply sampled blood TCRbeta repertoires from subjects exposed to, actively infected with, or recovered from COVID-19. The repertoires were made available in a free public database intended to serve as a resource for research on the immune response to SARS-CoV-2. The samples were drawn from the first 160 participants of the ongoing ImmuneRACE study and from 950 to 1,500 subjects provided by 6 global collaborators. The sample metadata nearly always contained a de-identified subject ID, COVID-19 status, age in years and sex. Where available, HLA class I and class II types were taken from metadata supplied by the sample provider and were not determined by assay-based typing. The paper's findings and limits, for the study overall: The amount of clinical and demographic metadata varied by source and participant and was provided uncurated.

With regard to this clone: It lacks a known antigen. It has no much larger one-base neighbor in the sample; base qualities were not kept.

Cut back by 4 bases and 0 bases, the V and J ends lie 11 bases apart. The germline V gene sets CDR1 to SGHRS and CDR2 to YFSETQ. The CDR3 starts with the cysteine, ends with the phenylalanine, and has 15 residues. Here the CDR3 DNA is all that survives: 45 bases in frame from base 1. Whole blood was collected in K2EDTA tubes by collaborating institutions according to the institutions' own protocols. For TCRbeta analysis, collaborator samples were shipped as frozen whole blood, as isolated PBMCs, or as DNA extracted from either sample type. TCRbeta CDR3 regions were amplified from genomic DNA using the immunoSEQ Assay, a bias-controlled multiplex PCR. Under the source paper's analysis protocol: The number of nucleated cells in each sample was estimated from the amplification of reference gene primers within the assay. To quantify the absolute abundance of each unique TCRbeta CDR3 rearrangement, sequence reads were collapsed and filtered. For each sample, productive Simpson clonality was calculated by taking the square root of Simpson's diversity index across productive rearrangements. The immuneACCESS repertoire file appears here via TCRdb, limited to in-frame rearrangements. These files lack a portion of the clones; in checked studies, under half of the deficit traces to unresolved V genes, and the cause of the others is not known. Clone size and the V and J calls come from that table; the DNA yielded D and trimming. The sample has some 99,000 clones on record, just under 90% of them singletons. Around 1.2% of the sample is taken by the ten largest.

This clonotype was obtained from a human donor in a cohort sampled during active COVID-19. The specimen was peripheral blood. Rearrangement joined TRBV5-1 to TRBJ1-3, with TRBD1 as a weak D call on 6 bases. The bases are TGCGCCAGCAGCCTAGGGGACATCTCTGGAAACACCATATATTTT. This translates into CASSLGDISGNTIYF.